This T cell receptor (beta chain) came from a study of T-cell reconstitution after alpha-beta-depleted transplantation in children. Unique molecular identifiers tagged the TCRbeta library. TCRdb re-derived calls from the PCR reads in MiXCR, one entry per CDR3 protein. This sample has about 360,000 distinct CDR3 sequences; 13% occur once, and the top ten carry roughly 4.5%. There are many counts of this clonotype. Germline CDR1 is SEHNR and CDR2 is FQNEAQ (reference sequence). Trimming removed 5 bases at V and 4 bases at J, with 5 bases between. CDR3 length: 12 amino acids. This sequence joins TRBV7-9 and TRBJ2-2; D call uncertain. The source material was PBMCs, sampled from the stem cell graft. This clonotype originated in a human donor who donated a stem cell graft to a child with Fanconi anemia. DNA of the CDR3: TGTGCCAGCAGCCACGGCACCGGGGAGCTGTTTTTT. It codes for CASSHGTGELFF.